This T cell receptor (beta chain) was identified during a study of OX40 agonist ivuxolimab in advanced cancers. For the study at large: The patients received ivuxolimab by intravenous route every 2 weeks at 0.01 to 10 mg/kg. Study-level points and caveats: Among patients with partial responses at 0.1-3.0 mg/kg, clonal expansion was among the lowest. Also present in some nonresponders was a low level of normalized T-cell clonal expansion.

In regard to this clone: Its target is not known.

This CDR3 spans 15 amino acids. The V and J ends lost 4 bases and 8 bases, in that order; junction bases with no gene match: 6. Germline CDR1 SEHNR, CDR2 FQNEAQ (reference sequence). Generated by immunoSEQ multiplex PCR, the TCRdb table keeps only in-frame clones and is missing some. The table has tens of thousands of clones, about 82% seen once. Here the sequenced sample was CD4+ or CD8+ T cells sorted from blood, taken in a trial of the OX40 agonist ivuxolimab. The receptor was isolated from an adult with an advanced solid tumor such as melanoma, head and neck, liver or kidney cancer. The chain recombines TRBV7-9 with TRBJ1-6, with 9 nucleotides matching TRBD1. This chain's CDR3 is CASSSRTGAHSPLHF. The CDR3 bases are TGTGCCAGCAGCTCGCGGACAGGGGCCCATTCACCCCTCCACTTT.